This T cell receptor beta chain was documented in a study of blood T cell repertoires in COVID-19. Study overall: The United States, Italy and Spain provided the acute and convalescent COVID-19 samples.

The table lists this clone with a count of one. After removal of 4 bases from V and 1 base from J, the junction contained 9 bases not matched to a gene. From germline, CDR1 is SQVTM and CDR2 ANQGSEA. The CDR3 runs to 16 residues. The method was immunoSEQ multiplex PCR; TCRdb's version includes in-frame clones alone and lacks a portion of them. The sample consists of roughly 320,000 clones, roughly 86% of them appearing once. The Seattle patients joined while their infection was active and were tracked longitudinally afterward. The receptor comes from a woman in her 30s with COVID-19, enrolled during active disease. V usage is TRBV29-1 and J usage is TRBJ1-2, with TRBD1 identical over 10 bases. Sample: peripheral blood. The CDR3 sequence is CSVGLGDRGINYGYTF. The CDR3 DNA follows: TGCAGCGTTGGGCTGGGGGACAGGGGTATTAACTATGGCTACACCTTC.